Sequencing of this T cell receptor (beta chain) was carried out in a study of OX40 agonist ivuxolimab in advanced cancers. Study-level information: Patients received ivuxolimab, an intravenous treatment, every 2 weeks at 0.01 to 10 mg/kg. Prior anti-PD-1, anti-PD-L1 or anti-CTLA-4 therapy was allowed; around 40% had some. Three patients, one with hepatocellular carcinoma and two with cutaneous melanoma, achieved partial responses. Study-level results: More expanded clones were seen, on average, in CD8+ T cells than in CD4+.

The length of the CDR3 is 16 residues. CDR1 LNHDA and CDR2 SQIVND come from the germline V gene (reference sequence). Trimming removed 3 bases at V and 0 bases at J, with 14 bases between. Only in-frame clones appear in the TCRdb table, and some are missing; sequencing was by immunoSEQ multiplex PCR. The table has roughly 20,000 clones, 55% to 80% seen once. This clone has only a few counts. Its antigen is unidentified. The source material was CD4+ or CD8+ T cells sorted from blood, sampled in a trial of the OX40 agonist ivuxolimab. J is TRBJ1-1 and V is TRBV19; perhaps TRBD1 as D (6 bases). This clonotype originated in an adult with an advanced solid tumor such as melanoma, head and neck, liver or kidney cancer. The CDR3 nucleotides read TGTGCCAGTAGTATCGGGACACTTAATATGAACACTGAAGCTTTCTTT. Translated: CASSIGTLNMNTEAFF.